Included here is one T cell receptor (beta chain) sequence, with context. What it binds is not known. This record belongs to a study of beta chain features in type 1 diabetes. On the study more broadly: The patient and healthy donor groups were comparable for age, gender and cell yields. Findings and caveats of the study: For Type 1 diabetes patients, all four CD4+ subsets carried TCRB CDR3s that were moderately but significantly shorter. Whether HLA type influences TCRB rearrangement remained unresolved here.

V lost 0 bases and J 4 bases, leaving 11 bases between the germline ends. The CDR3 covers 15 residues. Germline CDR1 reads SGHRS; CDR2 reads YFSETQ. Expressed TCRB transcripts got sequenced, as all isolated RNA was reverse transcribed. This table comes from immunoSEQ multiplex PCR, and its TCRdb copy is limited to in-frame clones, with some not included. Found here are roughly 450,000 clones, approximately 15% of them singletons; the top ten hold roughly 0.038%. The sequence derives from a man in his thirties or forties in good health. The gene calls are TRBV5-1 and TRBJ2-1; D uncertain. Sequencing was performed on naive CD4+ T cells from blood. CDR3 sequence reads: CASSLGLERYNEQFF. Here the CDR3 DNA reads TGCGCCAGCAGCTTGGGCCTAGAGAGATACAATGAGCAGTTCTTC.